This T cell receptor (beta chain) appears in the sequencing data of a study of OX40 agonist ivuxolimab in advanced cancers. Study as a whole: Participants, 82.7% male, averaged approximately 56 years of age, ranging from about 23 to 90.

Method: immunoSEQ multiplex PCR; TCRdb's copy keeps in-frame clones and lacks some. The sample carries nearly 80,000 clones, around 90% recorded once. This clone was seen once. The CDR3 runs 11 residues. V was trimmed by 5 bases and J by 8 bases, leaving 9 bases between them. CDR1 is DFQATT, CDR2 SNEGSKA, per germline (reference sequence). The clonotype comes from an adult with an advanced solid tumor such as melanoma, head and neck, liver or kidney cancer. The starting material was CD4+ or CD8+ T cells sorted from blood, obtained in a trial of the OX40 agonist ivuxolimab. The rearrangement links TRBV20-1 to TRBJ1-4; unclear D gene. CDR3 residues: CSAPEFEKLFF. The DNA for the CDR3 is TGCAGTGCTCCGGAGTTCGAAAAACTGTTTTTT.